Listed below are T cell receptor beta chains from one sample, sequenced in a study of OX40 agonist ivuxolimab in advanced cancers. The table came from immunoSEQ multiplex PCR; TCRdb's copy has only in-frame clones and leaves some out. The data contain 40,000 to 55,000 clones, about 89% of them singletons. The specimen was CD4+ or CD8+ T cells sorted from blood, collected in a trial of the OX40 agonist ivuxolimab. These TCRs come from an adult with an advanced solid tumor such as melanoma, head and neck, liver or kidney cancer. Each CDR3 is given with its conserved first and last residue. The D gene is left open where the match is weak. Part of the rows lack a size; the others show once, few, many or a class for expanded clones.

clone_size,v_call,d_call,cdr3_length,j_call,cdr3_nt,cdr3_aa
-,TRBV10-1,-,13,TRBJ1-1,TGCGCCAGCAGTTTACTACAGAACACTGAAGCTTTCTTT,CASSLLQNTEAFF
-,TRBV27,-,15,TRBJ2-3,TGTGCCAGCAGTTTATTCAGCGGGAGCACAGATACGCAGTATTTT,CASSLFSGSTDTQYF
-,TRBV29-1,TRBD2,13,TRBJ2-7,TGCAGCGCCGAGACTAGCGGGGACTACGAGCAGTACTTC,CSAETSGDYEQYF
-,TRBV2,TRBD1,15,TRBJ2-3,TGTGCCAGCAGTGGGGGACAGGAAAGCACAGATACGCAGTATTTT,CASSGGQESTDTQYF
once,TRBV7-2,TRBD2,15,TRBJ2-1,TGTGCCAGCAGCCTAAGACTAGCGGGAGGGCAAGAGCAGTTCTTC,CASSLRLAGGQEQFF
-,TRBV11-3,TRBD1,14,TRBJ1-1,TGTGCCAGCAGCACGGGACAGACGAACACTGAAGCTTTCTTT,CASSTGQTNTEAFF
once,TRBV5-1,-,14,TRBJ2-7,TGCGCCAGCAGCCCTTCAGGTGGGGTCCACGAGCAGTACTTC,CASSPSGGVHEQYF
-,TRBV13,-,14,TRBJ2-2,TGTGCCAGCAGCGGAAACATGAACACCGGGGAGCTGTTTTTT,CASSGNMNTGELFF
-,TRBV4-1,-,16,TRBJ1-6,TGCGCCAGCAGCCAAGAAATCAGCTCCTATAATTCACCCCTCCACTTT,CASSQEISSYNSPLHF
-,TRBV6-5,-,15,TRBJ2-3,TGTGCCAGCAGTTACGGTGACAGCATCGGAGATACGCAGTATTTT,CASSYGDSIGDTQYF
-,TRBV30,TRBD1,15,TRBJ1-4,TGTGCCTGGAGTGCGGGGACAGGAAATAATGAAAAACTGTTTTTT,CAWSAGTGNNEKLFF
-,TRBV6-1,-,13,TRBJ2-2,TGTGCCAGCAGTCATGAGGGATCCGGGGAGCTGTTTTTT,CASSHEGSGELFF
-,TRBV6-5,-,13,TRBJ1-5,TGTGCCAGCAGTTACTCGATATATCAGCCCCAGCATTTT,CASSYSIYQPQHF
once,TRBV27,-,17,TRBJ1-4,TGTGCCAGCAGTTACTTGGAACACCTTGCAACTAATGAAAAACTGTTTTTT,CASSYLEHLATNEKLFF
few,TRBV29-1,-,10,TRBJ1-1,TGCAGCGTTGATGGCACTGAAGCTTTCTTT,CSVDGTEAFF
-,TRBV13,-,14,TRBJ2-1,TGTGCCAGCAGCTCCGGGACGGGTAGGAATGAGCAGTTCTTC,CASSSGTGRNEQFF
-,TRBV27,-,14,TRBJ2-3,TGTGCCAGCAGCCCTAGCGAGCTGACAGATACGCAGTATTTT,CASSPSELTDTQYF
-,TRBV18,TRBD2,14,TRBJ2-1,TGTGCCAGCTCACCGGGGGAGGGAGGCAATGAGCAGTTCTTC,CASSPGEGGNEQFF
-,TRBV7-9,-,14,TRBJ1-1,TGTGCCAGCAGCCCTGAAATGATGAACACTGAAGCTTTCTTT,CASSPEMMNTEAFF
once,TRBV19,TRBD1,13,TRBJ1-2,TGTGCCAGTGGACAGGGCCGGAACTATGGCTACACCTTC,CASGQGRNYGYTF
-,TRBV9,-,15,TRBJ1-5,TGTGCCAGCAGCGTCGAGGGGGGATCTAATCAGCCCCAGCATTTT,CASSVEGGSNQPQHF
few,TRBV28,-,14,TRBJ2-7,TGTGCCAGCAGTCCTACGGTGTCTGCCTACGAGCAGTACTTC,CASSPTVSAYEQYF
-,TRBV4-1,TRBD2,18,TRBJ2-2,TGCGCCAGCAGCCTCCGAGGGACCCTAGCGGGAGATCGAGGGGAGCTGTTTTTT,CASSLRGTLAGDRGELFF
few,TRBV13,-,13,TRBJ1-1,TGTGCCAGCAGTTACTCAAGGAACACTGAAGCTTTCTTT,CASSYSRNTEAFF
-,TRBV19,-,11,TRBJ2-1,TGTGCCAGTAGTGCACGCGGGGAGCAGTTCTTC,CASSARGEQFF
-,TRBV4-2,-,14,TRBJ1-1,TGTGCCAGCAGCCAACCTTCAAGTCTAGTTGAAGCTTTCTTT,CASSQPSSLVEAFF
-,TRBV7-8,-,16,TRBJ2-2,TGTGCCAGCAGCTTCCACTGGGGGAGCAACACCGGGGAGCTGTTTTTT,CASSFHWGSNTGELFF
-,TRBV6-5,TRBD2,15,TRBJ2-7,TGTGCCAGCAGTTACGGGACTAGCGGGAGTTACGAGCAGTACTTC,CASSYGTSGSYEQYF
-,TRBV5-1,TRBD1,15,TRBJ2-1,TGCGCCAGCAGCTTGGGACAGGGAGTGGACAATGAGCAGTTCTTC,CASSLGQGVDNEQFF
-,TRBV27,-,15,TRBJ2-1,TGTGCCAGCAGTTTCGGGCGCAGCTCCTACAATGAGCAGTTCTTC,CASSFGRSSYNEQFF
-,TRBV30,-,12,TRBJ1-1,TGTGCCTGGACCTACCGGAGGGGTGAAGCTTTCTTT,CAWTYRRGEAFF
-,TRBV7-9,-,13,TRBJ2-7,TGTGCCAGCAGCTCTCGGGTTAACTACGAGCAGTACTTC,CASSSRVNYEQYF
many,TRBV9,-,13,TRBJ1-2,TGTGCCAGCAGGGATGACAGCGACTATGGCTACACCTTC,CASRDDSDYGYTF
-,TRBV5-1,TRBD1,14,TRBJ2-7,TGCGCCAGCAGCCCCGGGACAGGGGCACACGAGCAGTACTTC,CASSPGTGAHEQYF
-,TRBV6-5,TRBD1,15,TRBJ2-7,TGTGCCAGCAGCCTTAGACAGGGGAGCTCCTACGAGCAGTACTTC,CASSLRQGSSYEQYF
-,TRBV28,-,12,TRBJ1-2,TGTGCCAGCAGTCTCACCAGCTATGGCTACACCTTC,CASSLTSYGYTF
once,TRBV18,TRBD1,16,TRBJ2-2,TGTGCCAGCTCACTAACCGGGACAGCGATCACCGGGGAGCTGTTTTTT,CASSLTGTAITGELFF
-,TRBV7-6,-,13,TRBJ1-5,TGTGCCAGCAGTCCTGGTAGCAATCAGCCCCAGCATTTT,CASSPGSNQPQHF
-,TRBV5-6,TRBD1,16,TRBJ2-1,TGTGCCAGCAGCTCGGACCAACAGGGGGCTATCAATGAGCAGTTCTTC,CASSSDQQGAINEQFF
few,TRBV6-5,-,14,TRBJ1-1,TGTGCCAGCAGTTACTCGACTAGGAACACTGAAGCTTTCTTT,CASSYSTRNTEAFF
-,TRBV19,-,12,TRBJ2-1,TGTGCCAGTAGTGTAGACAACAATGAGCAGTTCTTC,CASSVDNNEQFF